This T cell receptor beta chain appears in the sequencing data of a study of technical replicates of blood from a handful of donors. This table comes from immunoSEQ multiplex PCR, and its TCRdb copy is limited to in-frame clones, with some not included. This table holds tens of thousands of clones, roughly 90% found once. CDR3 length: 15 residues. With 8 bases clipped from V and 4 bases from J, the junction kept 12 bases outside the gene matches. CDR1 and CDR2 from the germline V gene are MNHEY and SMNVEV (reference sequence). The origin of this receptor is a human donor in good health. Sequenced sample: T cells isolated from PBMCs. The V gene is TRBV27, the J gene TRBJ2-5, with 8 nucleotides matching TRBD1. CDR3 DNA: TGTGCCAGCGGACTCCCGGACAGGGTAGGAGAGACCCAGTACTTC. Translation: CASGLPDRVGETQYF.